This T cell receptor beta chain was documented in a study of T cells in Graves' hyperthyroidism and ophthalmopathy (dated by TCRdb to 2018 to 2020). Regarding the research as a whole: Peripheral blood samples were taken at the time of initial diagnosis, prior to any treatment. TCR V-J signatures able to tell the groups apart were searched for in a discovery cohort of approximately 95 patients, of whom over 40 had Graves' ophthalmopathy and about 55 had stable Graves' hyperthyroidism. Whether ophthalmopathy could be predicted prospectively was tested in an independent validation cohort made up of 18 hyperthyroidism patients plus 17 patients who later progressed to ophthalmopathy. The 100 or so discovery patients were randomly split 7:3 into training and test sets. The study also compared thyroid tissue and blood T-cell repertoires from 5 to 7 Graves' hyperthyroidism patients. Once sampling was done, hyperthyroidism patients were given methimazole at a starting dose of 30 mg daily, whereas ophthalmopathy patients were given high-dose intravenous methylprednisolone. According to the paper, TCR Vbeta CDR3 sequencing was carried out on around 140 peripheral blood samples, which came from approximately 41 ophthalmopathy, roughly 75 hyperthyroidism and approximately 17 progressor patients.

Per the germline V gene (reference sequence), DFQATT is the CDR1 and SNEGSKA is the CDR2. V and J are truncated by 2 bases and 0 bases respectively, leaving an intervening sequence of 8 bases. Reading from cysteine to phenylalanine, the CDR3 counts 14 amino acids. Only the CDR3 region is kept as DNA, spanning 42 bases read in frame from base 1. This clonotype was recorded a few times. Its antigen is unknown. No base quality values were provided; no much bigger clone lies one nucleotide off. Amplification of TCR beta CDR3 regions was carried out from RNA transcripts. A first-round RT-PCR of the TCR CDR3 used the HTBI primer set with the Qiagen OneStep RT-PCR kit. A second multiplex PCR round built the libraries, followed by size selection and purification. Sequencing of the libraries was done on an Illumina HiSeq2000 using paired-end 100 bp reads. As for the authors' bioinformatics: SOAPnuke was used to process the raw data, with reads discarded if the reads contained adapters or uncalled bases, had a mean Phred below 15, or lacked an exact constant-primer or identifier match. COPE v1.2.5 was used to merge high-quality paired reads, and clonotypes were defined as unique nucleotide sequences. MiTCR v1.1 was used to align clonotypes to the IMGT TRBV, TRBD and TRBJ reference segments. The analysis included only V-J combinations with a frequency above 0.0001, which together covered 99.2% of the repertoires. A TCS score was defined as the ratio between F50 (clonal expansion) and ExV (chaos), using BLOSUM62-based TCRdist between CDR3 peptides within each V-J. Welch's t-statistics and random forest reduced roughly 530 V-J features to 13, which were used in a naive Bayes classifier (R e1071). TCRdb took the public reads, trimmed them with fastp at Q25, ran MiXCR for clone calling and kept in-frame beta chains. For every CDR3 protein sequence, its rows merge into one entry that carries the most common genes and DNA. For this entry, the V and J calls and clone size follow TCRdb and not the study's own pipeline. The sample table contains hundreds of thousands of distinct CDR3 sequences; only one count was recorded for around 20% of them. The ten biggest clones cover 16% of the sample.

Broader findings and caveats from the paper: During validation, the model predicted progression to ophthalmopathy a median of about 6.5 months ahead of onset, with more than 60% sensitivity and less than 85% specificity. Sample size was not statistically predetermined, and blinding of investigators to group allocation was not performed. Most expanded thyroid clonotypes (frequency above 0.001) were also detected in blood, a finding suggesting that blood repertoires may reflect thyroid immune responses. A 13 V-J signature model separated ophthalmopathy from stable hyperthyroidism, with approximately 87% sensitivity and around 84% specificity in cross-validation and 80%/75% in testing.

Hyperthyroidism patients were newly diagnosed, with disease duration under 2 months, and aged 18 to 65 years. Exclusion was applied to patients with uncontrolled infections, other autoimmune diseases, pregnancy or lactation. Diagnoses were based on clinical symptoms, serum thyroxine and TRAb, thyroid ultrasound and orbital computed tomography. For progressor patients, blood was drawn at the first diagnosis of hyperthyroidism, before any ophthalmopathy symptoms had appeared. Ficoll-Paque density gradient centrifugation was used to isolate PBMCs from approximately 10 ml of fresh peripheral blood. Progressor patients were first diagnosed with Graves' hyperthyroidism and then developed ophthalmopathy during follow-up. Trizol reagent was used to extract total RNA, and RNA quality was then checked on an Agilent 2100 Bioanalyzer.

The sequence was obtained from a woman in her forties or fifties with Graves' hyperthyroidism that later progressed to Graves' ophthalmopathy. The sequencing input was blood. The sequence joins TRBV20-1 to TRBJ1-3, and the D gene may be TRBD1, 5 bases matching. CDR3 region: CSARYRRSGNTIYF. The DNA sequence is as follows: TGCAGTGCTAGATACAGGCGCTCTGGAAACACCATATATTTT.